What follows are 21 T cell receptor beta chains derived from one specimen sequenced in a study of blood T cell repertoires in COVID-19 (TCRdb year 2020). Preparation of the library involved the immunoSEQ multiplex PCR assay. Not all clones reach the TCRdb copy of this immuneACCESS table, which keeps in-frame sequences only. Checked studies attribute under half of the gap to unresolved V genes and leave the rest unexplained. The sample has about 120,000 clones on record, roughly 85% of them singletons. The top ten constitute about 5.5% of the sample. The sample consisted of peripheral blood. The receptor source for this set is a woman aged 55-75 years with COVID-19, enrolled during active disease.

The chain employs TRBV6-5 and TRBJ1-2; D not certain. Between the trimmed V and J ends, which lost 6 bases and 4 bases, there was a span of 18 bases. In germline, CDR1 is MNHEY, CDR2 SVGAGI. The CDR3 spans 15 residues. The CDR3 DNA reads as TGTGCCAGCAGCGACACCTCAACAGAGCCCTATGGCTACACCTTC. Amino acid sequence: CASSDTSTEPYGYTF.

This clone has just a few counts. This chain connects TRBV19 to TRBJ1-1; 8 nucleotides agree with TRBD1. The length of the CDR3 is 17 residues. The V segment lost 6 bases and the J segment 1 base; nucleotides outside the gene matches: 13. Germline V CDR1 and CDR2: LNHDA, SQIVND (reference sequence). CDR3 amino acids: CASRITLIGQGNTEAFF. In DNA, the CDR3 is TGTGCCAGTAGGATCACCTTAATTGGACAGGGGAACACTGAAGCTTTCTTT.

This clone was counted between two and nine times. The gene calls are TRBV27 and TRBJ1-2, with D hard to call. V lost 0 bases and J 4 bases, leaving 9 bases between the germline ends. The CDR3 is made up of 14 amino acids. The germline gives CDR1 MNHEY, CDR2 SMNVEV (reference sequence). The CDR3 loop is CASSLSAGLYGYTF. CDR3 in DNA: TGTGCCAGCAGTTTATCGGCGGGCCTCTATGGCTACACCTTC.

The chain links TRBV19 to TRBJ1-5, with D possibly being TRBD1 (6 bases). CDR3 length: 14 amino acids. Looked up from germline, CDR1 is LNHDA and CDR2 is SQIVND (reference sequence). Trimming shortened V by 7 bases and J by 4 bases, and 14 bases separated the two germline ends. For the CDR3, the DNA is TGTGCCAGTAACCTTAAACAGGGTAATCAGCCCCAGCATTTT. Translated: CASNLKQGNQPQHF. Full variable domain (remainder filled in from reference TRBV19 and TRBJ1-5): DGGITQSPKYLFRKEGQNVTLSCEQNLNHDAMYWYRQDPGQGLRLIYYSQIVNDFQKGDIAEGYSVSREKKESFPLTVTSAQKNPTAFYLCASNLKQGNQPQHFGDGTRLSIL.

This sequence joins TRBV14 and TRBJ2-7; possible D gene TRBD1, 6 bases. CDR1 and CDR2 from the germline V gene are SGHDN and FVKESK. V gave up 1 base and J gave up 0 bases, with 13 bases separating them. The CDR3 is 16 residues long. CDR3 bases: TGTGCCAGCAGCCAAGGAGGCAAAGGGGGCTCCTACGAGCAGTACTTC. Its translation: CASSQGGKGGSYEQYF.

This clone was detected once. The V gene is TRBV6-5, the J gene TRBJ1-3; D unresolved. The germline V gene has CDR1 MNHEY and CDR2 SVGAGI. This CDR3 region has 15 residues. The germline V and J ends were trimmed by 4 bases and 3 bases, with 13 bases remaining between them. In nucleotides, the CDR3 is TGTGCCAGCAGTTTACCTAGCGGCTATGGAAACACCATATATTTT. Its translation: CASSLPSGYGNTIYF.

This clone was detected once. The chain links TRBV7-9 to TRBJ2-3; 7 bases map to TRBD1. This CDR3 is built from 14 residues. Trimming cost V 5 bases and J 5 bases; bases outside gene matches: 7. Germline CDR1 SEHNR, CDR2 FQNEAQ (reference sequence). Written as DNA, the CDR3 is TGTGCCAGCAGCAAAAGACAGGGAATAGATACGCAGTATTTT. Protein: CASSKRQGIDTQYF.

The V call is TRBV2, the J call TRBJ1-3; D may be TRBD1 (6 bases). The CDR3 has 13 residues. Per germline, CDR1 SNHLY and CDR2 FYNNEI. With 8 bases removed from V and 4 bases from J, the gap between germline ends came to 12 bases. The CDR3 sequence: CASGRGSGNTIYF. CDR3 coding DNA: TGTGCCAGCGGCAGGGGTTCCGGAAACACCATATATTTT.

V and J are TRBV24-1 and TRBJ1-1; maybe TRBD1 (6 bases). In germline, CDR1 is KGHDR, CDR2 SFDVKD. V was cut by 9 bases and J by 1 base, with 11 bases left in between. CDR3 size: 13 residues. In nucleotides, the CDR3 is TGTGCCACCTCCCTGGGGGCGAACACTGAAGCTTTCTTT. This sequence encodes CATSLGANTEAFF.

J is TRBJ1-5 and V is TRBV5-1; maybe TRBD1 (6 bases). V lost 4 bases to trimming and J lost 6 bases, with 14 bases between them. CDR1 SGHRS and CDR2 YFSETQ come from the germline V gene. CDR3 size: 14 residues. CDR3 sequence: CASSPRGGPQPQHF. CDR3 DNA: TGCGCCAGCAGCCCACGGGGGGGCCCTCAGCCCCAGCATTTT.

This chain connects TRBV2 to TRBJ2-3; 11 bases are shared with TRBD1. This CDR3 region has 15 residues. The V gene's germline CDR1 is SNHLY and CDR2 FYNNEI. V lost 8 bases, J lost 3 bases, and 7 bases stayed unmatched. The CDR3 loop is CASGQGAGLTDTQYF. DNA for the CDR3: TGTGCCAGCGGACAGGGGGCAGGTTTGACAGATACGCAGTATTTT. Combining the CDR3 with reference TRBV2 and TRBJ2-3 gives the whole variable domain EPEVTQTPSHQVTQMGQEVILRCVPISNHLYFYWYRQILGQKVEFLVSFYNNEISEKSEIFDDQFSVERPDGSNFTLKIRSTKLEDSAMYFCASGQGAGLTDTQYFGPGTRLTVL.

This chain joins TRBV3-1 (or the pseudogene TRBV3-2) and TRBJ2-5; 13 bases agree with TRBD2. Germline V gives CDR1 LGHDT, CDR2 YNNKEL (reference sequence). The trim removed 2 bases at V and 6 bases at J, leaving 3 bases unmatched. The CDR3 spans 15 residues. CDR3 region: CASSQPTSGGKTQYF. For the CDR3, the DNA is TGTGCCAGCAGCCAACCGACTAGCGGGGGGAAGACCCAGTACTTC.

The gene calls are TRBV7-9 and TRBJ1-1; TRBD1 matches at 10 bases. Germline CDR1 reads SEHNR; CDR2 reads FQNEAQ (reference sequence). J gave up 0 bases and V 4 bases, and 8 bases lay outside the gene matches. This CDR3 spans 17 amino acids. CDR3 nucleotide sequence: TGTGCCAGCAGCTCCGCTCCGGGACAGGGGCTGAACACTGAAGCTTTCTTT. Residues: CASSSAPGQGLNTEAFF.

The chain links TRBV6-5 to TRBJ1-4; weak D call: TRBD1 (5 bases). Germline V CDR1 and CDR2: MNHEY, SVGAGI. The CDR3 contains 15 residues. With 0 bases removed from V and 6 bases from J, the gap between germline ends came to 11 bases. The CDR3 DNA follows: TGTGCCAGCAGTTACTCGATAGGAGGGGATGAAAAACTGTTTTTT. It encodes CASSYSIGGDEKLFF.

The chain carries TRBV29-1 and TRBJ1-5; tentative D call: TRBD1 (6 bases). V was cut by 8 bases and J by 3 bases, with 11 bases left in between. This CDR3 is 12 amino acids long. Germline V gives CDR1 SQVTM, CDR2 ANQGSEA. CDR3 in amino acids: CSTRDTNQPQHF. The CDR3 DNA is TGCAGCACCCGGGACACCAATCAGCCCCAGCATTTT. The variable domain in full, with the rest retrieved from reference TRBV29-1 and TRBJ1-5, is SAVISQKPSRDICQRGTSLTIQCQVDSQVTMMFWYRQQPGQSLTLIATANQGSEATYESGFVIDKFPISRPNLTFSTLTVSNMSPEDSSIYLCSTRDTNQPQHFGDGTRLSIL.

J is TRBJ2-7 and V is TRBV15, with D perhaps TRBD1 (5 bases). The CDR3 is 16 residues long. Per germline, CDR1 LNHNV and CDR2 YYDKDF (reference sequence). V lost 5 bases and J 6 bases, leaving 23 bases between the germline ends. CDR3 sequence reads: CATSRSGRALIAEQYF. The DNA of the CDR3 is TGTGCCACCAGCCGGTCGGGCAGGGCCCTCATTGCCGAGCAGTACTTC.

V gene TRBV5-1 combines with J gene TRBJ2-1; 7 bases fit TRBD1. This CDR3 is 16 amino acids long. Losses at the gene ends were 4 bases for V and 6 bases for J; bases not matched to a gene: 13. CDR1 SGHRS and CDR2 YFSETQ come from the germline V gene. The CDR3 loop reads CASSITPDRSANEQFF. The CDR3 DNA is TGCGCCAGCAGCATTACTCCGGACAGGTCGGCCAATGAGCAGTTCTTC. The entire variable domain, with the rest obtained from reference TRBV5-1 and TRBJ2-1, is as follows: KAGVTQTPRYLIKTRGQQVTLSCSPISGHRSVSWYQQTPGQGLQFLFEYFSETQRNKGNFPGRFSGRQFSNSRSEMNVSTLELGDSALYLCASSITPDRSANEQFFGPGTRLTVL.

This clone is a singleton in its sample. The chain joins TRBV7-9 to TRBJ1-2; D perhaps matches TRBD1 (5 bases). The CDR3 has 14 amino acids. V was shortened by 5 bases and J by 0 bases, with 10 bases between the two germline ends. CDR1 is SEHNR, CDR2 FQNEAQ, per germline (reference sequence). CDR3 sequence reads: CASSPGLSNYGYTF. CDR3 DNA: TGTGCCAGCAGCCCGGGACTGTCTAACTATGGCTACACCTTC.

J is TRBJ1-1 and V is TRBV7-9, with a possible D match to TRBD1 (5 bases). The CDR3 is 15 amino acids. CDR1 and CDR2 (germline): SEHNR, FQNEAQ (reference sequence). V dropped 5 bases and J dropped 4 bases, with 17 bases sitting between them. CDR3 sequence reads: CASSPTGGRGTEAFF. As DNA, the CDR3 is TGTGCCAGCAGCCCCACCGGGGGAAGGGGCACTGAAGCTTTCTTT. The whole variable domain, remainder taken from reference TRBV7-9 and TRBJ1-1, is DTGVSQNPRHKITKRGQNVTFRCDPISEHNRLYWYRQTLGQGPEFLTYFQNEAQLEKSRLLSDRFSAERPKGSFSTLEIQRTEQGDSAMYLCASSPTGGRGTEAFFGQGTRLTVV.

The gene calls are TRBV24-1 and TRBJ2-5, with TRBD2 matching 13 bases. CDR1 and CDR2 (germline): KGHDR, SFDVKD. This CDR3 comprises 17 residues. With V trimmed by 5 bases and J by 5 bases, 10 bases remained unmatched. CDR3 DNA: TGTGCCACCAGTGCCGCCCCTGGACTAGCGGGGGTTGAGACCCAGTACTTC. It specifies CATSAAPGLAGVETQYF.

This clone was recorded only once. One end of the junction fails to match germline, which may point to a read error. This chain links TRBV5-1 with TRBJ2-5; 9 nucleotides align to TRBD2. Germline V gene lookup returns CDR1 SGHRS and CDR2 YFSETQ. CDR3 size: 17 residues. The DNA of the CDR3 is TGCGCCCGCAGCGGGGGGAGGGCGGGACCCGGCGAAGAGACCCAGTACTTC. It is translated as CARSGGRAGPGEETQYF.